This TCR beta chain came from a study of blood T cell repertoires in COVID-19. Study overall: Sites in the United States, Italy and Spain provided acute and convalescent COVID-19 samples.

In the original processing: Reference gene primer amplification yielded estimated nucleated cell counts. Sequencing used immunoSEQ multiplex PCR; TCRdb keeps in-frame clones, though not all of them. V and J calls and clone size follow that table, whereas D and trimming were derived from the DNA. The sample includes 99,000 or so clones, around 76% of them seen just once. V lost 6 bases to trimming and J lost 7 bases, with 6 bases between them. The length of the CDR3 is 11 residues. This sequence originates from a woman between 65 and 79 years old with acute or convalescent COVID-19. The rearrangement uses TRBV12-3 or TRBV12-4 and TRBJ1-4, with D possibly matching TRBD1 (5 bases). The specimen sequenced was peripheral blood. CDR3: CASSGGEKLFF. The CDR3 DNA follows: TGTGCCAGCAGCGGGGGTGAAAAACTGTTTTTT.